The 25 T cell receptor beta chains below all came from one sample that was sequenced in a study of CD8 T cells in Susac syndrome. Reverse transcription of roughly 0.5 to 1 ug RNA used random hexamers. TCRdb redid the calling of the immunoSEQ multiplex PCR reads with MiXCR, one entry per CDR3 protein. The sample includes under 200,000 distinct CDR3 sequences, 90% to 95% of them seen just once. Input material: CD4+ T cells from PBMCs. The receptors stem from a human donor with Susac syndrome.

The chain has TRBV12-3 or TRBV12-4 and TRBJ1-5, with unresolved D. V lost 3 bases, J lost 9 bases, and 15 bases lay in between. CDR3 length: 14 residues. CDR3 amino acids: CASSFFALTSPQHF. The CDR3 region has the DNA TGTGCCAGCAGTTTCTTTGCCCTTACATCGCCCCAGCATTTT.

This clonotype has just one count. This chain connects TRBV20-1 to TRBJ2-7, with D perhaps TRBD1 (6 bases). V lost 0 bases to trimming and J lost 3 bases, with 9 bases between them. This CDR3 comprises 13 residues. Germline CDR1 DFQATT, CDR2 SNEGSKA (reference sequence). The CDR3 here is CSARETGYYEQYF. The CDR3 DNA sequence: TGCAGTGCTAGAGAAACAGGGTACTACGAGCAGTACTTC.

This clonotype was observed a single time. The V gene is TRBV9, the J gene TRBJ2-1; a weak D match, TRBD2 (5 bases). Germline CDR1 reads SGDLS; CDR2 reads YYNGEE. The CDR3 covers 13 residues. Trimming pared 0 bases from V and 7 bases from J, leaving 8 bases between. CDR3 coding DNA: TGTGCCAGCAGCGTAGGCTGGACTAATGAGCAGTTCTTC. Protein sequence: CASSVGWTNEQFF.

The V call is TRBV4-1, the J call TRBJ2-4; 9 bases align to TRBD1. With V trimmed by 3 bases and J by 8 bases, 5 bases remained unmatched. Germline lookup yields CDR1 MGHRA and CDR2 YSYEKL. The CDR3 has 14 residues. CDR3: CASSQPGQGHIQYF. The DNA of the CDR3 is TGCGCCAGCAGCCAGCCGGGACAGGGTCACATTCAGTACTTC.

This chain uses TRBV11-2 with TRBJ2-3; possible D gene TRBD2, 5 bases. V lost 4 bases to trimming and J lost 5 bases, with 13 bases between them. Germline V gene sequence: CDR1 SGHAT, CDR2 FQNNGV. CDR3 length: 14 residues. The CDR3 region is CASSSPARGDTQYF. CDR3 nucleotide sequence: TGTGCCAGCAGCTCACCCGCCCGGGGAGATACGCAGTATTTT. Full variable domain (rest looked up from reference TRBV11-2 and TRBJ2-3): EAGVAQSPRYKIIEKRQSVAFWCNPISGHATLYWYQQILGQGPKLLIQFQNNGVVDDSQLPKDRFSAERLKGVDSTLKIQPAKLEDSAVYLCASSSPARGDTQYFGPGTRLTVL.

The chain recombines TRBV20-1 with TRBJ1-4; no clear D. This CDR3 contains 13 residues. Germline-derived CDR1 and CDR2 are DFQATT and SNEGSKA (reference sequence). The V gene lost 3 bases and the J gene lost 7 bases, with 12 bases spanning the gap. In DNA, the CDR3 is TGCAGTGCTAGGAAGGACGGGAGTGAAAAACTGTTTTTT. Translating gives CSARKDGSEKLFF.

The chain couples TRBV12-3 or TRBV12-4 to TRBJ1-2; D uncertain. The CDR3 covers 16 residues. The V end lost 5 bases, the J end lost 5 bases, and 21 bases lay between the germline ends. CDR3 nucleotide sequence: TGTGCCAGCAGTGACGATCCGGGCCACCGCTTTTATGGCTACACCTTC. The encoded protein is CASSDDPGHRFYGYTF.

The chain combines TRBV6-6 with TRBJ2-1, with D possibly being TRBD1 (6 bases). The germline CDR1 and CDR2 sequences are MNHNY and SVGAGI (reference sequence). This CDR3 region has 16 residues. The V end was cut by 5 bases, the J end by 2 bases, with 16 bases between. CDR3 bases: TGTGCCAGCAGTGACCCCGGTGACAGGCCCTACAATGAGCAGTTCTTC. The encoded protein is CASSDPGDRPYNEQFF.

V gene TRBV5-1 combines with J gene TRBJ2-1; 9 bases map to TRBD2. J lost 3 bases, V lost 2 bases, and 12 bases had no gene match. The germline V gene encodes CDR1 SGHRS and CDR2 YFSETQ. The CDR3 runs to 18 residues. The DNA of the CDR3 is TGCGCCAGCAGCTTACACATGATTAGCGGGGGAAACTACAATGAGCAGTTCTTC. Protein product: CASSLHMISGGNYNEQFF.

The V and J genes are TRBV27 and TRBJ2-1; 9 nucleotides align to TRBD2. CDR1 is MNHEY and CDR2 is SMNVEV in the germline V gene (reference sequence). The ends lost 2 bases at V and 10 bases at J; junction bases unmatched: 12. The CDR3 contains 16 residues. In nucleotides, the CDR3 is TGTGCCAGCAGTTTAGAGGGGGGACTAGCTAGCCGGGAGCAGTTCTTC. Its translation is CASSLEGGLASREQFF.

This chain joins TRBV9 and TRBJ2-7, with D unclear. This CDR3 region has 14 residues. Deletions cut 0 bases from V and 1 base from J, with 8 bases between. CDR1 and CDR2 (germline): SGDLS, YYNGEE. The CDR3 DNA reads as TGTGCCAGCAGCGTAGATGGGCGGTCCTACGAGCAGTACTTC. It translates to CASSVDGRSYEQYF.

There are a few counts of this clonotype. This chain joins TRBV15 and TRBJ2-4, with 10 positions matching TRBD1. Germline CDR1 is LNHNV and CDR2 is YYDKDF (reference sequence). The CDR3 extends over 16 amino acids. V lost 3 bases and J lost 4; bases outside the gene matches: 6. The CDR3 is CATSSGTGVGKNIQYF. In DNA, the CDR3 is TGTGCCACCAGCAGTGGGACAGGGGTCGGTAAAAACATTCAGTACTTC.

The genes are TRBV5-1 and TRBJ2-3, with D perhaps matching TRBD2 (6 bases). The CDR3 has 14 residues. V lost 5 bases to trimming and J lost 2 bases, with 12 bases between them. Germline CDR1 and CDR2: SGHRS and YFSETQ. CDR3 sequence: CASREGTVTDTQYF. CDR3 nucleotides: TGCGCCAGCAGGGAGGGGACGGTCACAGATACGCAGTATTTT.

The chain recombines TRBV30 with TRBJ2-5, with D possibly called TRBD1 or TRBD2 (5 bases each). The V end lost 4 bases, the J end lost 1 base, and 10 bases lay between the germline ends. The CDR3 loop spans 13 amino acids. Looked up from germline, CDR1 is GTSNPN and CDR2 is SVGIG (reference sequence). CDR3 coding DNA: TGTGCCTGGAACCCGGGGCTCCAAGAGACCCAGTACTTC. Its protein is CAWNPGLQETQYF.

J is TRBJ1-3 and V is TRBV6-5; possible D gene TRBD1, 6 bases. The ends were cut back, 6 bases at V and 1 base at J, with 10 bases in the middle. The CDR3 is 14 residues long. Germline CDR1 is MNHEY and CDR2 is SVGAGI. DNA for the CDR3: TGTGCCAGCAGGGACAGCTTGTCTGGAAACACCATATATTTT. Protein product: CASRDSLSGNTIYF.

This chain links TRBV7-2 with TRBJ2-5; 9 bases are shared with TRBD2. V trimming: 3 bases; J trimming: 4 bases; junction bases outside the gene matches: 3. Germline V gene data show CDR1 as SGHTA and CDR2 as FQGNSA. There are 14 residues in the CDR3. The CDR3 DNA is TGTGCCAGCAGCTTTACTAGCGGGCTAGAGACCCAGTACTTC. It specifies CASSFTSGLETQYF.

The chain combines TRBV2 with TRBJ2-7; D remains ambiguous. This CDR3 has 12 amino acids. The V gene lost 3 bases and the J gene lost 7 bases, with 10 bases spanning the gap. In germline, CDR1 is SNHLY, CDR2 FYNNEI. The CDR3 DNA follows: TGTGCCAGCAGTGACCGGATTCGGGAGCAGTACTTC. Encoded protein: CASSDRIREQYF.

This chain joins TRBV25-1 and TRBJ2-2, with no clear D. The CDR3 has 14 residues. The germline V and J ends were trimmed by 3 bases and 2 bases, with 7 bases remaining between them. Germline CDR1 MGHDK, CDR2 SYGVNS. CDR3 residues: CASSDRLNTGELFF. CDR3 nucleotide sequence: TGTGCCAGCAGTGACAGGCTCAACACCGGGGAGCTGTTTTTT. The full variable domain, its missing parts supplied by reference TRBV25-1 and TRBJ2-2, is EADIYQTPRYLVIGTGKKITLECSQTMGHDKMYWYQQDPGMELHLIHYSYGVNSTEKGDLSSESTVSRIRTEHFPLTLESARPSHTSQYLCASSDRLNTGELFFGEGSRLTVL.

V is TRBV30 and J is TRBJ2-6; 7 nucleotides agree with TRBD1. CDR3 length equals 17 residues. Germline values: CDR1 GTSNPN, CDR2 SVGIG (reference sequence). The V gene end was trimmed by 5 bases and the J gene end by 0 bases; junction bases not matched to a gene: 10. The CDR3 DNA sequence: TGTGCCTGGCATCCGCCGACAGGGAGCTCTGGGGCCAACGTCCTGACTTTC. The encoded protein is CAWHPPTGSSGANVLTF.

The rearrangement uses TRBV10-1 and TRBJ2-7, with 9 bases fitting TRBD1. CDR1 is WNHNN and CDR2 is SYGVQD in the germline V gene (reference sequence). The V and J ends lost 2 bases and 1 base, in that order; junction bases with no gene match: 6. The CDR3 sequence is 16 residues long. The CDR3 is CASSEPRDRASYEQYF. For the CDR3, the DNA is TGCGCCAGCAGTGAGCCTCGGGACAGGGCGTCCTACGAGCAGTACTTC.

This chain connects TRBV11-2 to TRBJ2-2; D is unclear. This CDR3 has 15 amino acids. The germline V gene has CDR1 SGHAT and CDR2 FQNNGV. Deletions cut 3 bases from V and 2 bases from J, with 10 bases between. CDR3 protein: CASSFDQANTGELFF. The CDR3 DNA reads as TGTGCCAGCAGCTTCGATCAGGCCAACACCGGGGAGCTGTTTTTT.

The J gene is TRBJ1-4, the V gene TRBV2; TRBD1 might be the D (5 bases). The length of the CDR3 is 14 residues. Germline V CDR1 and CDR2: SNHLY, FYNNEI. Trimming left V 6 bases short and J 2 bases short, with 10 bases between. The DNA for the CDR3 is TGTGCCAGCAGACAGGCCATCACTAATGAAAAACTGTTTTTT. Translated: CASRQAITNEKLFF.

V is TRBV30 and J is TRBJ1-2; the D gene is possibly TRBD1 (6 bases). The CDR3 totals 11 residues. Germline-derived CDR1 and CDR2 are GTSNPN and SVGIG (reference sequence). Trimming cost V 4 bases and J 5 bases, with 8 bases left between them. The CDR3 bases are TGTGCCTGGACAACAGGGTATGGCTACACCTTC. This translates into CAWTTGYGYTF.

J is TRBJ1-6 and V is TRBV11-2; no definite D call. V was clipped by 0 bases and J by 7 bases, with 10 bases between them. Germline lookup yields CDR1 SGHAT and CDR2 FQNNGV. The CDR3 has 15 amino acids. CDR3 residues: CASSLDVSRNSPLHF. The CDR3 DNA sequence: TGTGCCAGCAGCTTAGATGTCAGTAGAAATTCACCCCTCCACTTT. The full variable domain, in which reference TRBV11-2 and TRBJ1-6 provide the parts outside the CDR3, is EAGVAQSPRYKIIEKRQSVAFWCNPISGHATLYWYQQILGQGPKLLIQFQNNGVVDDSQLPKDRFSAERLKGVDSTLKIQPAKLEDSAVYLCASSLDVSRNSPLHFGNGTRLTVT.

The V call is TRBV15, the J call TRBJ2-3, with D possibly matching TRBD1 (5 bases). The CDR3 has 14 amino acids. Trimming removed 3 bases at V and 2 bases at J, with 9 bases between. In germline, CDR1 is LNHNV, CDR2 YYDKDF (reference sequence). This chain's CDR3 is CATSSGHPTDTQYF. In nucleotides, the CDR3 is TGTGCCACCAGCAGCGGACATCCCACAGATACGCAGTATTTT.